This TCR beta chain was sequenced in a study of tumor and adjacent non-tumor tissue in lung cancer. In the study overall: On average, productive TCRbeta reads reached about 4.2 million per sample.

The library came from three nested PCR rounds adapted from ARM-PCR protocols. Via MiXCR, TCRdb re-called the multiplex PCR reads, giving one row per CDR3 protein. The table records some 80,000 distinct CDR3 sequences, less than 85% of them present only once. The CDR3 spans 16 residues. On this clonotype itself: This clone may be a read error of a much larger clone one base away.

This sample's RNA came from whole unsorted tissue. More than 3 cm separated this lung sample from the edge of the tumor. The sequenced sample consisted of distant non-tumor lung tissue. The receptor's source is a man in his 70s with non-small cell lung cancer. The chain is built from TRBV21-1 and TRBJ2-5; TRBD2 reflects the table's D call only, with no check against the DNA. TRBV21-1 is a recognized pseudogene. This CDR3 is CASSKASGRTPEIQYF. DNA for the CDR3: TGTGCCAGCAGCAAAGCCAGCGGGAGGACCCCAGAGATCCAGTACTTC.